Below are 30 T cell receptor beta chains sequenced from a single sample in a study of cytomegalovirus exposure and HLA in healthy donors. PCR amplification relied on 60 Vbeta primers (plus 13 Jbeta primers). Method: immunoSEQ multiplex PCR; TCRdb's copy keeps in-frame clones and lacks some. Altogether around 200,000 clones are present, around 80% being singletons, with the ten largest covering roughly 0.22%. The sample comprised PBMCs. The origin of the receptors is a girl aged 2 to 10 in good health and CMV-seronegative.

The V call is TRBV7-9, the J call TRBJ2-7; 10 bases line up with TRBD1. There are 15 residues in the CDR3. The junction had 5 bases not matched to a gene; V was cut back by 1 base and J by 5 bases. Germline loops: CDR1 SEHNR, CDR2 FQNEAQ (reference sequence). The CDR3 region is CASSLGTGGIDEQYF. The DNA for the CDR3 is TGTGCCAGCAGCTTAGGGACAGGGGGGATCGACGAGCAGTACTTC.

CDR3 coding DNA: TGCGCCAGCAGCCAAGATGCTCCAGTAAGCGGGTTTTACGAGCAGTACTTC. Its protein product is CASSQDAPVSGFYEQYF. This chain connects TRBV4-1 to TRBJ2-7; tentative D call: TRBD2 (6 bases). Germline loops: CDR1 MGHRA, CDR2 YSYEKL. With 0 bases removed from V and 4 bases from J, the gap between germline ends came to 19 bases. This CDR3 contains 17 residues.

The V and J genes are TRBV5-4 and TRBJ2-7, with 7 bases fitting TRBD1. V lost 4 bases, J lost 1 base, and 2 bases stayed unmatched. Germline V gene data show CDR1 as SGHNT and CDR2 as YYREEE (reference sequence). This CDR3 has 13 amino acids. CDR3 amino acids: CASSRQGSYEQYF. The CDR3 nucleotides are TGTGCCAGCAGCCGACAGGGTTCCTACGAGCAGTACTTC.

This clone has a handful of counts. The chain recombines TRBV7-9 with TRBJ2-1, with 13 bases that match TRBD2. Germline CDR1 and CDR2: SEHNR and FQNEAQ (reference sequence). This CDR3 spans 17 amino acids. J lost 8 bases, V lost 5 bases, and 12 bases had no gene match. The CDR3 loop reads CASSRLAPGLAGHEQFF. DNA for the CDR3: TGTGCCAGCAGCCGCCTCGCCCCGGGACTAGCGGGGCATGAGCAGTTCTTC.

The CDR3 nucleotides read TGTGCCAGCCACGACAGATTCTATGGCTACACCTTC. This encodes CASHDRFYGYTF. The chain uses TRBV6-5 and TRBJ1-2; tentatively, D is TRBD1 (5 bases). CDR1 is MNHEY, CDR2 SVGAGI, per germline. The CDR3 is made up of 12 amino acids. Trimming removed 8 bases from V and 4 bases from J, with 11 bases in between.

The chain carries TRBV25-1 and TRBJ1-2; 9 positions agree with TRBD1. From germline, CDR1 is MGHDK and CDR2 SYGVNS. The CDR3 is 14 residues long. V lost 6 bases and J lost 2; bases outside the gene matches: 4. In DNA form, the CDR3 reads TGTGCCAGCAGAGGACAGGGGACCAACTATGGCTACACCTTC. This sequence encodes CASRGQGTNYGYTF.

There are a few counts of this clone. The genes are TRBV19 and TRBJ1-1; 7 bases are a match to TRBD1. The trim removed 7 bases at V and 7 bases at J, leaving 6 bases unmatched. Germline-derived CDR1 and CDR2 are LNHDA and SQIVND (reference sequence). There are 12 residues in the CDR3. The DNA for the CDR3 is TGTGCCAGTACAAGGGGGCCCGGTGAAGCTTTCTTT. Its protein is CASTRGPGEAFF.

The genes are TRBV7-6 and TRBJ2-1; the D is unclear. Germline CDR1 is SGHVS and CDR2 is FNYEAQ. This CDR3 has 11 amino acids. Trimming removed 5 bases at V and 10 bases at J, with 9 bases between. The CDR3 DNA sequence: TGTGCCAGCAGCCTCAGTCAGGAGCAGTTCTTC. Encoded protein: CASSLSQEQFF.

Turning to this clone: One end of the junction does not line up with germline, which may come from a read error. The gene calls are TRBV19 and TRBJ1-2; the D is unclear. Germline V gives CDR1 LNHDA, CDR2 SQIVND (reference sequence). The CDR3 spans 11 residues. The CDR3 region has the DNA TGTGCCAGTAGTATAGGAGTCCAGGCGAGATTC. Residues: CASSIGVQARF.

The chain links TRBV19 to TRBJ2-7; TRBD1 might be the D (5 bases). Trimming removed 3 bases at V and 1 base at J, with 16 bases between. Germline V gives CDR1 LNHDA, CDR2 SQIVND (reference sequence). This CDR3 contains 16 residues. CDR3 nucleotide sequence: TGTGCCAGTAGTATGGCGTGGGGCGCCTTATCCTACGAGCAGTACTTC. This gives the protein CASSMAWGALSYEQYF.

To note about this clone: The sample has other DNA sequences that encode this CDR3 too. The J gene is TRBJ1-3, the V gene TRBV6-1; tentative D call: TRBD1 (6 bases). V lost 10 bases and J 0 bases, leaving 16 bases between the germline ends. Germline loops: CDR1 MNHNS, CDR2 SASEGT. The CDR3 is made up of 15 amino acids. The CDR3 region is CATARDTNSGNTIYF. As DNA, the CDR3 is TGTGCCACCGCCAGGGACACAAACTCTGGAAACACCATATATTTT.

The chain combines TRBV13 with TRBJ2-1, with 8 nucleotides matching TRBD2. Germline lookup yields CDR1 PRHDT and CDR2 FYEKMQ (reference sequence). J was trimmed by 4 bases and V by 0 bases; bases with no gene match: 5. The CDR3 loop spans 16 amino acids. CDR3 in amino acids: CASSLGRGGSYNEQFF. The CDR3 DNA follows: TGTGCCAGCAGCTTAGGCCGGGGGGGTTCTTACAATGAGCAGTTCTTC. Using reference TRBV13 and TRBJ2-1 for the parts outside the CDR3, the full variable domain is AAGVIQSPRHLIKEKRETATLKCYPIPRHDTVYWYQQGPGQDPQFLISFYEKMQSDKGSIPDRFSAQQFSDYHSELNMSSLELGDSALYFCASSLGRGGSYNEQFFGPGTRLTVL.

J is TRBJ2-7 and V is TRBV5-1; 9 bases match TRBD1. The ends lost 4 bases at V and 0 bases at J; junction bases unmatched: 5. The V gene's germline CDR1 is SGHRS and CDR2 YFSETQ. The CDR3 sequence is 15 residues long. DNA of the CDR3: TGCGCCAGCAGCCCTGGACAGGGGAGCTCCTACGAGCAGTACTTC. This sequence encodes CASSPGQGSSYEQYF.

This clone was seen more than once but under ten times. The chain combines TRBV5-4 with TRBJ2-7, with D perhaps matching TRBD2 (6 bases). CDR3 length equals 12 residues. V shed 3 bases and J shed 7 bases, with 11 bases lying between them. Per germline, CDR1 SGHNT and CDR2 YYREEE (reference sequence). The CDR3 bases are TGTGCCAGCAGCTGGGGGGAAGGGGAGCAGTACTTC. Its translation: CASSWGEGEQYF.

The V gene is TRBV6-1, the J gene TRBJ2-5; D may be TRBD1 (5 bases). Trimming left V 7 bases short and J 5 bases short, with 14 bases between. The CDR3 is made up of 13 amino acids. Germline assignment: CDR1 MNHNS and CDR2 SASEGT. Here the CDR3 reads CASTWGRFETQYF. Written as DNA, the CDR3 is TGTGCCAGCACATGGGGCCGATTTGAGACCCAGTACTTC.

The rearrangement uses TRBV13 and TRBJ2-3; D is possibly TRBD2 (7 bases). This CDR3 has 18 residues. CDR1 PRHDT and CDR2 FYEKMQ come from the germline V gene (reference sequence). V lost 3 bases and J lost 2, with 21 bases in between. Here the CDR3 reads CASSFSQWRGPNTDTQYF. As DNA, the CDR3 is TGTGCCAGCAGCTTCAGCCAGTGGCGGGGGCCAAACACAGATACGCAGTATTTT.

A note on this clone: The conserved phenylalanine or tryptophan is not found at the CDR3 terminus, so this likely reflects a read error. The chain uses TRBV5-4 and TRBJ1-1, with D possibly matching TRBD1 (5 bases). CDR1 and CDR2 from the germline V gene are SGHNT and YYREEE (reference sequence). The CDR3 spans 16 residues. V was trimmed by 0 bases and J by 3 bases, leaving 15 bases between them. The chain's CDR3 is CASSLDFWGDHTEAFS. The CDR3 region has the DNA TGTGCCAGCAGCTTGGATTTTTGGGGGGACCACACTGAAGCTTTCTCT.

The chain carries TRBV5-4 and TRBJ2-1; D perhaps matches TRBD2 (5 bases). CDR1 is SGHNT, CDR2 YYREEE, per germline (reference sequence). V was clipped by 2 bases and J by 2 bases, with 14 bases between them. The CDR3 runs to 16 residues. The CDR3 nucleotides read TGTGCCAGCAGCTTCCAGAAGGTTAGCGCCTACAATGAGCAGTTCTTC. Its protein is CASSFQKVSAYNEQFF.

This clone appeared a single time. The chain recombines TRBV5-1 with TRBJ2-1; 9 nucleotides agree with TRBD2. Germline assignment: CDR1 SGHRS and CDR2 YFSETQ. The CDR3 runs to 15 residues. The V segment lost 5 bases and the J segment 3 bases; nucleotides outside the gene matches: 6. This CDR3 is CASRSSGGLYNEQFF. The CDR3 region has the DNA TGCGCCAGCAGATCGAGCGGGGGGCTCTACAATGAGCAGTTCTTC. The whole variable domain, filled in from reference TRBV5-1 and TRBJ2-1, reads KAGVTQTPRYLIKTRGQQVTLSCSPISGHRSVSWYQQTPGQGLQFLFEYFSETQRNKGNFPGRFSGRQFSNSRSEMNVSTLELGDSALYLCASRSSGGLYNEQFFGPGTRLTVL.

The sample holds one count of this clone. This chain joins TRBV5-4 and TRBJ2-1; D might be TRBD2 (5 bases). Trimming stripped 4 bases from V and 4 bases from J, with 18 bases between. CDR3 length equals 16 residues. The germline V gene has CDR1 SGHNT and CDR2 YYREEE (reference sequence). This chain's CDR3 is CASSDPVAGFYNEQFF. The CDR3 bases are TGTGCCAGCAGCGATCCTGTCGCGGGTTTTTACAATGAGCAGTTCTTC.

This clone has a single count. A read error may produce the germline difference seen at one junction end. The same CDR3 is also encoded by other DNA sequences in this sample. The V and J genes are TRBV29-1 and TRBJ2-4, with D possibly matching TRBD2 (5 bases). The CDR3 extends over 12 amino acids. Germline loops: CDR1 SQVTM, CDR2 ANQGSEA. CDR3 region: CSVFGGGNIQYF. CDR3 coding DNA: TGTAGCGTTTTCGGCGGCGGGAACATTCAGTACTTC. The variable domain in full, completed from reference TRBV29-1 and TRBJ2-4, reads SAVISQKPSRDICQRGTSLTIQCQVDSQVTMMFWYRQQPGQSLTLIATANQGSEATYESGFVIDKFPISRPNLTFSTLTVSNMSPEDSSIYLCSVFGGGNIQYFGAGTRLSVL.

The rearrangement links TRBV7-3 to TRBJ2-5; TRBD2 might be the D (5 bases). The J call may be in error: the DNA end matches TRBJ2-7 better. This CDR3 comprises 13 residues. Germline V gene sequence: CDR1 SGHTA, CDR2 FQGTGA. The CDR3 here is CASSLEAGYEQYF. CDR3 DNA sequence: TGTGCCAGCAGCTTAGAGGCGGGTTACGAGCAGTACTTC.

V gene TRBV7-3 combines with J gene TRBJ1-2, with 9 positions matching TRBD1. In germline, CDR1 is SGHTA, CDR2 FQGTGA. The ends lost 5 bases at V and 8 bases at J; junction bases unmatched: 6. This CDR3 is built from 13 residues. The CDR3 region is CASSPGQGRGYTF. CDR3 DNA: TGTGCCAGCAGCCCGGGACAGGGAAGGGGCTACACCTTC.

In its sample, this clone was seen a few times. This chain connects TRBV27 to TRBJ2-3; 7 bases match TRBD1. CDR1 is MNHEY and CDR2 is SMNVEV in the germline V gene (reference sequence). The J segment lost 2 bases and the V segment lost 0 bases, leaving 2 bases of the junction unmatched. The CDR3 loop spans 15 amino acids. The CDR3 region is CASSLSDRSTDTQYF. DNA of the CDR3: TGTGCCAGCAGTTTATCGGACAGGTCCACAGATACGCAGTATTTT.

The rearrangement joins TRBV25-1 to TRBJ2-5, with D perhaps TRBD1 (7 bases). The germline V and J ends were trimmed by 2 bases and 1 base, with 14 bases remaining between them. Germline CDR1 is MGHDK and CDR2 is SYGVNS. The CDR3 has 16 residues. CDR3 DNA sequence: TGTGCCAGCAGTGAAACCCCGGAGGGGGCCCAAGAGACCCAGTACTTC. Its translation is CASSETPEGAQETQYF.

This chain links TRBV2 with TRBJ2-7; D is undetermined. The CDR3 is made up of 11 amino acids. Trimming removed 8 bases at V and 0 bases at J, with 5 bases between. The germline V gene encodes CDR1 SNHLY and CDR2 FYNNEI. The CDR3 loop reads CASSSSYEQYF. The CDR3 DNA sequence: TGTGCCAGCTCGAGCTCCTACGAGCAGTACTTC. The full variable domain, with the rest looked up from reference TRBV2 and TRBJ2-7, is EPEVTQTPSHQVTQMGQEVILRCVPISNHLYFYWYRQILGQKVEFLVSFYNNEISEKSEIFDDQFSVERPDGSNFTLKIRSTKLEDSAMYFCASSSSYEQYFGPGTRLTVT.

In its sample, this clone was seen once. The rearrangement links TRBV27 to TRBJ1-5, with TRBD1 as a possible D gene (6 bases). This CDR3 is 14 amino acids long. Trimming removed 4 bases from V and 3 bases from J, with 10 bases in between. Germline-derived CDR1 and CDR2 are MNHEY and SMNVEV (reference sequence). DNA of the CDR3: TGTGCCAGCAGTTCACAGGGACACAATCAGCCCCAGCATTTT. It translates to CASSSQGHNQPQHF.

The chain joins TRBV19 to TRBJ1-5; 11 nucleotides line up with TRBD1. V gave up 3 bases and J gave up 3 bases; unmatched junction bases: 4. This CDR3 region has 16 residues. Germline CDR1 reads LNHDA; CDR2 reads SQIVND (reference sequence). CDR3 sequence: CASSIRDRGFNQPQHF. The CDR3 nucleotides read TGTGCCAGTAGTATTAGGGACAGGGGGTTCAATCAGCCCCAGCATTTT.

The CDR3, as DNA: TGTGCCTCCCAGCCCGACGGGGGAAACACCATATATTTT. Translating it yields CASQPDGGNTIYF. The J gene is TRBJ1-3, the V gene TRBV2; D is ambiguous. This CDR3 has 13 residues. V was trimmed by 11 bases and J by 4 bases, leaving 15 bases between them. Germline V lookup: CDR1 SNHLY, CDR2 FYNNEI.

This chain connects TRBV5-1 to TRBJ2-3; D may be TRBD1 (6 bases). V dropped 1 base and J dropped 2 bases, with 11 bases sitting between them. The CDR3 spans 15 residues. From germline, CDR1 is SGHRS and CDR2 YFSETQ. CDR3 sequence (DNA): TGCGCCAGCAGCTTGAGCCAGGGGCACACAGATACGCAGTATTTT. Translating gives CASSLSQGHTDTQYF.